What follows describes a single T cell receptor (beta chain). TCRdb keeps only in-frame clones here, not all; method: immunoSEQ multiplex PCR. The table shows 200,000 to 300,000 clones, with around 88% occurring only once. Clinical histories supplied by participants themselves formed the basis of cohort assignment. The germline gives CDR1 SGHAT, CDR2 FQNNGV. The CDR3 extends over 13 amino acids. Trimming cost V 1 base and J 8 bases, with 8 bases left between them. The source of the sample is a study of blood T cell repertoires in COVID-19. This sequence was found in a woman between 40 and 55 years old with acute COVID-19. Sequencing was performed on PBMCs or T cells enriched from blood (not recorded which). The chain carries TRBV11-2 and TRBJ1-4; D may be TRBD1 (5 bases). The CDR3 nucleotides read TGTGCCAGCAGCTTAGTAGACAGCGAAAAACTGTTTTTT. Its protein product is CASSLVDSEKLFF.